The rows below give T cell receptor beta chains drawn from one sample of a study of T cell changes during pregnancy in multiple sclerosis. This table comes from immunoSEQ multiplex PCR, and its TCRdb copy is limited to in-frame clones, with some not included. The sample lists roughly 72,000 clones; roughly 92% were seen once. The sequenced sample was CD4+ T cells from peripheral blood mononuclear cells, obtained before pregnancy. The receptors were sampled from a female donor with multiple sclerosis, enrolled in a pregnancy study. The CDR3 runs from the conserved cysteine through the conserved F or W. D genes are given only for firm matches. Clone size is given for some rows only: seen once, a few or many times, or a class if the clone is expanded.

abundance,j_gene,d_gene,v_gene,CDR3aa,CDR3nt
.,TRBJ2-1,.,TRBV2,CASTMDSLPGNEQFF,TGTGCCAGCACAATGGACAGTTTGCCAGGCAATGAGCAGTTCTTC
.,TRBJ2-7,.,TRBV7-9,CASSLVGGYEQYF,TGTGCCAGCAGCTTAGTGGGAGGCTACGAGCAGTACTTC
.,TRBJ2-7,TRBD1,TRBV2,CASSVEQGGEQYF,TGTGCCAGCAGTGTCGAACAGGGGGGAGAGCAGTACTTC
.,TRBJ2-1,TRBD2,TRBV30,CAWGGGGGADEQFF,TGTGCCTGGGGAGGAGGCGGGGGGGCGGATGAGCAGTTCTTC
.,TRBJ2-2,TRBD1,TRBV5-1,CASSFGTGNTGELFF,TGCGCCAGCAGCTTCGGGACAGGGAACACCGGGGAGCTGTTTTTT
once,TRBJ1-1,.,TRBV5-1,CASSPRTGNTEAFF,TGCGCCAGCAGCCCTCGCACAGGGAACACTGAAGCTTTCTTT
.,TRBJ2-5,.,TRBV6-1,CASSETPRWETQYF,TGTGCCAGCAGTGAAACTCCTAGGTGGGAGACCCAGTACTTC
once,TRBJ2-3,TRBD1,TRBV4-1,CASSQGDRVRTDTQYF,TGCGCCAGCAGCCAGGGGGACAGGGTACGCACAGATACGCAGTATTTT
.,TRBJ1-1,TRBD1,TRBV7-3,CASATGANTEAFF,TGTGCCAGCGCCACAGGGGCAAACACTGAAGCTTTCTTT
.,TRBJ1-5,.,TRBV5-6,CASSLGEGQPQHF,TGTGCCAGCAGCTTGGGGGAGGGGCAGCCCCAGCATTTT
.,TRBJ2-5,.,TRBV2,CASSVREHFAETQYF,TGTGCCAGCAGTGTGAGGGAACATTTTGCGGAGACCCAGTACTTC
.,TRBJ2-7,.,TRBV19,CASSATVVPHHYEQYF,TGTGCCAGTAGTGCGACAGTAGTCCCACATCACTACGAGCAGTACTTC
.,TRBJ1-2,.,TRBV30,CALEGGAGSYGYTF,TGTGCTTTGGAGGGGGGGGCCGGAAGCTATGGCTACACCTTC
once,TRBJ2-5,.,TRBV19,CASSISNGQQETQYF,TGTGCCAGTAGTATCTCCAACGGACAGCAAGAGACCCAGTACTTC
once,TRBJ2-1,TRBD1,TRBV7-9,CASSPRDRIPEQFF,TGTGCCAGCAGCCCCCGGGACAGGATCCCTGAGCAGTTCTTC
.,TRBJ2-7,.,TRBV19,CASSIVPTRGSYEQYF,TGTGCCAGTAGTATAGTCCCGACGAGAGGCTCCTACGAGCAGTACTTC
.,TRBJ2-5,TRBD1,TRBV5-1,CASSPGTGAQETQYF,TGCGCCAGCAGCCCCGGGACAGGGGCGCAAGAGACCCAGTACTTC
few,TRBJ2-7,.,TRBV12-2,CASRKEVCEGAGASYEQYF,TGTGCAAGTCGTAAGGAGGTGTGCGAGGGCGCAGGGGCATCCTACGAGCAGTACTTC
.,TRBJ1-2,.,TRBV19,CASSIQTGNYGYTF,TGTGCCAGTAGTATACAAACAGGGAACTATGGCTACACCTTC
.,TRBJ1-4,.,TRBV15,CATSRMQGSNEKLFF,TGTGCCACCAGCAGAATGCAGGGCTCTAATGAAAAACTGTTTTTT
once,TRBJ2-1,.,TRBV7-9,CASSETVYSYNEQFF,TGTGCCAGCAGCGAAACAGTGTACTCCTACAATGAGCAGTTCTTC
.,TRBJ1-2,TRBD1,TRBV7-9,CASSMSRQGNGGYTF,TGTGCCAGCAGCATGTCCCGACAGGGGAATGGGGGCTACACCTTC